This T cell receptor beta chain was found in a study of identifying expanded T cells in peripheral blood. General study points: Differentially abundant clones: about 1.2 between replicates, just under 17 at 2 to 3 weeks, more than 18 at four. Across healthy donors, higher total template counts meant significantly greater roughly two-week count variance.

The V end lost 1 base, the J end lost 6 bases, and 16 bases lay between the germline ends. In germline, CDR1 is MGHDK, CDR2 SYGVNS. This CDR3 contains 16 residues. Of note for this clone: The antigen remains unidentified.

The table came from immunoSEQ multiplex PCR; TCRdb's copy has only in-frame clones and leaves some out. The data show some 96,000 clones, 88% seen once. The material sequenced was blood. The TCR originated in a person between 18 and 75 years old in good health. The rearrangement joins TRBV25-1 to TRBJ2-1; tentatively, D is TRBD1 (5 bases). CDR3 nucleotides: TGTGCCAGCAGTGAATGGGGCAGGAAGACCTCCAATGAGCAGTTCTTC. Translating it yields CASSEWGRKTSNEQFF.